This is a list of T cell receptor beta chains from one sample in a study of cytomegalovirus exposure and HLA in healthy donors. Clones were read by immunoSEQ multiplex PCR, and TCRdb kept only the in-frame ones, dropping some. The sample lists some 100,000 clones; about 70% were seen once. The sequenced sample consisted of PBMCs. The source of these receptors is a woman under 30 in good health and CMV-seropositive. CDR3s include the opening cysteine and the closing phenylalanine or tryptophan. D genes are given only for firm matches.

CDR3: CASSLGTGGGIYEQYF; J: TRBJ2-7; D: TRBD2; V: TRBV7-2
CDR3: CASSLAKGSMNTEAFF; J: TRBJ1-1; D: .; V: TRBV5-1
CDR3: CATSRDLASQETQYF; J: TRBJ2-5; D: .; V: TRBV15
CDR3: CATTTAYNEQFF; J: TRBJ2-1; D: .; V: TRBV28
CDR3: CASILGLAGGPGEADTQYF; J: TRBJ2-3; D: TRBD2; V: TRBV11-2
CDR3: CASSIGGSSQETQYF; J: TRBJ2-5; D: TRBD2; V: TRBV19
CDR3: CAWDGQGSGTTGELFF; J: TRBJ2-2; D: TRBD1; V: TRBV30
CDR3: CASSFQGQQGAGTEAFF; J: TRBJ1-1; D: TRBD1; V: TRBV28
CDR3: CASSHPWGETEAFF; J: TRBJ1-1; D: .; V: TRBV4-1
CDR3: CAGTHNYGYTF; J: TRBJ1-2; D: .; V: TRBV29-1
CDR3: CASSLAARLNTEAFF; J: TRBJ1-1; D: .; V: TRBV5-4
CDR3: CASRVPGGPQETQYF; J: TRBJ2-5; D: TRBD2; V: TRBV6-1
CDR3: CASSPLAGAEQFF; J: TRBJ2-1; D: TRBD2; V: TRBV7-3
CDR3: CASSTRSEQYF; J: .; D: .; V: TRBV25-1
CDR3: CASSRQGLNSPLHF; J: TRBJ1-6; D: TRBD1; V: TRBV19
CDR3: CASSQDRQGSYGELFF; J: TRBJ2-2; D: .; V: TRBV4-3
CDR3: CASRGDSNEKLFF; J: TRBJ1-4; D: .; V: TRBV5-4
CDR3: CSAFLSYEQYF; J: TRBJ2-7; D: .; V: TRBV29-1
CDR3: CASSLWGTGKRETQYF; J: TRBJ2-5; D: TRBD1; V: TRBV27
CDR3: CASRTSEYNEQFF; J: TRBJ2-1; D: TRBD2; V: TRBV5-1
CDR3: CASSVDWGNYNEQFF; J: TRBJ2-1; D: .; V: TRBV9
CDR3: CASRPGHLQETQYF; J: TRBJ2-5; D: .; V: TRBV19
CDR3: CASSGYRGNPYEQYF; J: TRBJ2-7; D: TRBD1; V: TRBV6-1
CDR3: CASRRGRGGSATGELFF; J: TRBJ2-2; D: TRBD2; V: TRBV27
CDR3: CASSLRLVGDTQYF; J: TRBJ2-3; D: .; V: TRBV27
CDR3: CASASRAGELFF; J: TRBJ2-2; D: .; V: TRBV12-5
CDR3: CASPVDWLAKNIQYF; J: TRBJ2-4; D: .; V: TRBV9
CDR3: CASTKGGETGGGYTF; J: TRBJ1-2; D: .; V: TRBV28
CDR3: CATSLRENTEAFF; J: TRBJ1-1; D: .; V: TRBV15
CDR3: CASSVRGDRTNEKLFF; J: TRBJ1-4; D: TRBD1; V: TRBV9
CDR3: CASSQGTGTASGYTF; J: TRBJ1-2; D: TRBD1; V: TRBV4-3
CDR3: CASSEYLAPYNEQFF; J: TRBJ2-1; D: .; V: TRBV25-1
CDR3: CASSLDLGTPNTGELFF; J: TRBJ2-2; D: .; V: TRBV11-3